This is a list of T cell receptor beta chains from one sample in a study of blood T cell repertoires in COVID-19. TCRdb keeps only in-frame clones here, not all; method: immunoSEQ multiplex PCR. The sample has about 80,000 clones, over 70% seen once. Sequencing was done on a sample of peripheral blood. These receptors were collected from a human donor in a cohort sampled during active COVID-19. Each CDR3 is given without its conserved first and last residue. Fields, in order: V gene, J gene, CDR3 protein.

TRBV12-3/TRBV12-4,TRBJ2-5,ASSGAGETQY
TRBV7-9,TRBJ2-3,ASSSTIAGGPTDTQY
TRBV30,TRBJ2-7,AWETSGGGSYEQY
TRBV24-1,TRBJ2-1,ATSVSGRRWGEQF
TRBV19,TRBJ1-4,ASKGGATNEKLF
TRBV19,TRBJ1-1,ASRPRDRGFRTEAF
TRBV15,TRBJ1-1,ATSRGVAGARMNTEAF
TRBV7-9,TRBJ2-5,ASSLPQGHQETQY
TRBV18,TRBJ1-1,ASSPLQGYGTEAF
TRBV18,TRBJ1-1,ASSHPGGTEAF